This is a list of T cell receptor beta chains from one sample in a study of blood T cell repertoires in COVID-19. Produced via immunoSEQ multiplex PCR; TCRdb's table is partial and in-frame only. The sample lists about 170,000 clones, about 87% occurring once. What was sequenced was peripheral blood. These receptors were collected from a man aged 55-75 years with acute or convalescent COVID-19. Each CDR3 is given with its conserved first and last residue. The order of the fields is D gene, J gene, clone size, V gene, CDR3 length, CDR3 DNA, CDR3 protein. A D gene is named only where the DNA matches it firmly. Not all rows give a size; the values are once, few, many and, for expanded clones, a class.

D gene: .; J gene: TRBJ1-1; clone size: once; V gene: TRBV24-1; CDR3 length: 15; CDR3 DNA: TGTGCCACCAGTGCATCGGGATTCGGGGACACTGAAGCTTTCTTT; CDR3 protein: CATSASGFGDTEAFF
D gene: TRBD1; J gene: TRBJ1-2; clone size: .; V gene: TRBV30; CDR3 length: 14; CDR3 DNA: TGTGCCTGGACCTCCTGGGACAGATCGGGTGGCTACACCTTC; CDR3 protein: CAWTSWDRSGGYTF
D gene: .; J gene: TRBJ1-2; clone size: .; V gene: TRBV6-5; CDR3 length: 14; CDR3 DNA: TGTGCCAGCAGCCTAGGCGGGGAGACCTATGGCTACACCTTC; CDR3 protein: CASSLGGETYGYTF
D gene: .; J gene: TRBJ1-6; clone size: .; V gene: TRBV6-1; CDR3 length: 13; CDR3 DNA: TGTGCCAGCAGTGACAGGGGTAGTTCACCCCTCCACTTT; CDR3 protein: CASSDRGSSPLHF
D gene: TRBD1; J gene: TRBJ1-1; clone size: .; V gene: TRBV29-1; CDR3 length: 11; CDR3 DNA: TGCAGCGTCGCGGGACAGAATGAAGCTTTCTTT; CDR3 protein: CSVAGQNEAFF
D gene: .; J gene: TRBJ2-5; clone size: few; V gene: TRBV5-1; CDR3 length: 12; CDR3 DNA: TGCGCCAGCAGCGCGAACCAAGAGACCCAGTACTTC; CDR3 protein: CASSANQETQYF
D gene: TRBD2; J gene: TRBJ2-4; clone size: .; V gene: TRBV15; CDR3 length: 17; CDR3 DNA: TGTGCCACCAGCAGCCCCTCGGGGGGGCTAGCCAAAAACATTCAGTACTTC; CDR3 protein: CATSSPSGGLAKNIQYF
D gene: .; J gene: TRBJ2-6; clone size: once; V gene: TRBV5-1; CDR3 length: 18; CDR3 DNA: TGCGCCAGCAGCTTGGTTAGCCTTCGGGACTCTGGGGCCAACGTCCTGACTTTC; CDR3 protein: CASSLVSLRDSGANVLTF
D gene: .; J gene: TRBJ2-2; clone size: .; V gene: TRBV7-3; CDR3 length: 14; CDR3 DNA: TGTGCCAGCAGCTACCGGGACTCCACCGGGGAGCTGTTTTTT; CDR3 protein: CASSYRDSTGELFF
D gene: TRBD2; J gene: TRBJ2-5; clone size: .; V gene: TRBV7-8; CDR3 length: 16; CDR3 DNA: TGTGCCAGCAGGAATATAGCGGGAGGATTCCAAGAGACCCAGTACTTC; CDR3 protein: CASRNIAGGFQETQYF
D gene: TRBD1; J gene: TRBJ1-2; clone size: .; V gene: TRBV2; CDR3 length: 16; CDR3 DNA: TGTGCCAGCAGTGCCATCAGGGGGGAAGGCCCCTATGGCTACACCTTC; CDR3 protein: CASSAIRGEGPYGYTF
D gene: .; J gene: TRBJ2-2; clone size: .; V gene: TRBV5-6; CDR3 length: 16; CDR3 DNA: TGTGCCAGCAGCTTACAGGGAGGGAGGAACACCGGGGAGCTGTTTTTT; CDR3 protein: CASSLQGGRNTGELFF
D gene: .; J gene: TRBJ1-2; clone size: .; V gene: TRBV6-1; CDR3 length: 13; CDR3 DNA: TGTGCCAGCAATCCCCAGGAAAGCTATGGCTACACCTTC; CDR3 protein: CASNPQESYGYTF
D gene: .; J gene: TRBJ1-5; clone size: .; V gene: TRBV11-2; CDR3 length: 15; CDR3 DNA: TGTGCCAGCAGCTCCGCGAGTGATAGCAATCAGCCCCAGCATTTT; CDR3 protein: CASSSASDSNQPQHF
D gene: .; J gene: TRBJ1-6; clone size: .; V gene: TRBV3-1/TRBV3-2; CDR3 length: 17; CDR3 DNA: TGTGCCAGCAGCCAAGAACGGGGGGCAGGCCGGCGATCACCCCTCCACTTT; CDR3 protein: CASSQERGAGRRSPLHF
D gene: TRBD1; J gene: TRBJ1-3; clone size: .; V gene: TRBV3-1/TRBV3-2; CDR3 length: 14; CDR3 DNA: TGTGCCAGCGGGACAGGGTTCTCTGGAAACACCATATATTTT; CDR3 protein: CASGTGFSGNTIYF
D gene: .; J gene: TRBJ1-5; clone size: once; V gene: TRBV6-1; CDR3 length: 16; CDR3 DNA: TGTGCCAGCAGTGACGAGGGTCCCCTTAGCAATCAGCCCCAGCATTTT; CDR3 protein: CASSDEGPLSNQPQHF
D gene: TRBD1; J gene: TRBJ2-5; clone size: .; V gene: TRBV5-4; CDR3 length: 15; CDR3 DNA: TGTGCCAGCAGCTCGATACAGGGGACGGGAGAGACCCAGTACTTC; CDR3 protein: CASSSIQGTGETQYF
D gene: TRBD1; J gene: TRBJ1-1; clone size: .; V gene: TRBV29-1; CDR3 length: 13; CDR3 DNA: TGCAGCGCCGCACTCCTCAGGGGGACTGAAGCTTTCTTT; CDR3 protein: CSAALLRGTEAFF